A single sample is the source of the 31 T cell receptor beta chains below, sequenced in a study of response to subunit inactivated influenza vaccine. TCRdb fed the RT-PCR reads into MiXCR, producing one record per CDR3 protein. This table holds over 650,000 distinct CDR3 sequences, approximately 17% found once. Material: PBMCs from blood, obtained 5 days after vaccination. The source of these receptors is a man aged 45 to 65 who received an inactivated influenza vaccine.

Here the CDR3 reads CASRYQGAGQPQHF. In DNA, the CDR3 is TGTGCCAGCAGATATCAGGGGGCAGGACAGCCCCAGCATTTT. V usage is TRBV28 and J usage is TRBJ1-5; 8 bases line up with TRBD1. The V and J ends lost 6 bases and 7 bases, in that order; junction bases with no gene match: 8. The CDR3 is 14 amino acids. CDR1 and CDR2 (germline): MDHEN, SYDVKM.

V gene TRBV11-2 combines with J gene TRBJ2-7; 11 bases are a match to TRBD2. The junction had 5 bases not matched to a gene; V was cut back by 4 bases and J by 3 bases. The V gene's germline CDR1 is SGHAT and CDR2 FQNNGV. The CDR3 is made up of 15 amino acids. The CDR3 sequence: CASSSYGTSGYEQYF. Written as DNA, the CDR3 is TGTGCCAGCAGCTCATACGGGACTAGCGGCTACGAGCAGTACTTC.

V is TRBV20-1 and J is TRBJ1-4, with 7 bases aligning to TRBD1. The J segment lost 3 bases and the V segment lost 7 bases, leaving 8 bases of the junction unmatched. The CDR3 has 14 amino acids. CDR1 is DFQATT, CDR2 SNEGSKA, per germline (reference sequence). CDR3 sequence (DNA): TGCAGTGGATTGGCCGGGACAGCTAATGAAAAACTGTTTTTT. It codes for CSGLAGTANEKLFF.

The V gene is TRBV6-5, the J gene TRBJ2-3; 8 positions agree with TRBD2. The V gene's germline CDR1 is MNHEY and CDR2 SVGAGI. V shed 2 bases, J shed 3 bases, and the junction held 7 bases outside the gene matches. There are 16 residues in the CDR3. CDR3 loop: CASSYRSGGITDTQYF. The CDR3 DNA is TGTGCCAGCAGTTACCGATCGGGGGGGATAACAGATACGCAGTATTTT.

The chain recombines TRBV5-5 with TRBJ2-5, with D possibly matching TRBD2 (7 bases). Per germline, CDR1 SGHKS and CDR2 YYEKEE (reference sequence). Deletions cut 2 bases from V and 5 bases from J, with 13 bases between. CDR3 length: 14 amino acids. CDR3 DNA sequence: TGTGCCAGCAGCTTTGCGGGGGCCTGGGAGACCCAGTACTTC. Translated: CASSFAGAWETQYF.

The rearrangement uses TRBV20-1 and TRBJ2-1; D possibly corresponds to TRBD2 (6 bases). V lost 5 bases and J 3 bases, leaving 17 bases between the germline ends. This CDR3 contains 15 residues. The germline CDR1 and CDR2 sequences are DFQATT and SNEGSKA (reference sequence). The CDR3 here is CSALTGADYYNEQFF. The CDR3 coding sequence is TGCAGTGCTCTAACGGGAGCGGATTACTACAATGAGCAGTTCTTC.

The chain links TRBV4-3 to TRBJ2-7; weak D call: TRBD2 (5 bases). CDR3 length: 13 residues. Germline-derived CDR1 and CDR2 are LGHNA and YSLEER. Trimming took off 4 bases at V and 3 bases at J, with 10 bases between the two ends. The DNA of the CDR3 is TGCGCCAGCAGCCTTAGACTAAACTACGAGCAGTACTTC. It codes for CASSLRLNYEQYF.

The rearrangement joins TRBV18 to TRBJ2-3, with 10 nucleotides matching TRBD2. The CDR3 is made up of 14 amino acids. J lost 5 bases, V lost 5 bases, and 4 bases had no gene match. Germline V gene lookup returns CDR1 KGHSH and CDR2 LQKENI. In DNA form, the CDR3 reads TGTGCCAGCTCAGATCTAGCGGGAGTAGATACGCAGTATTTT. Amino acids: CASSDLAGVDTQYF.

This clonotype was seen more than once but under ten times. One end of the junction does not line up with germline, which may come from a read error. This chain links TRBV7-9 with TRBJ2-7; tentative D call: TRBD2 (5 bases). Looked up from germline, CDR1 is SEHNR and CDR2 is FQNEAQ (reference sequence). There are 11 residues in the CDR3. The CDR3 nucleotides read TGCGCCGTCCTGGGAGTCCGGGAGCAGTACTTC. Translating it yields CAVLGVREQYF.

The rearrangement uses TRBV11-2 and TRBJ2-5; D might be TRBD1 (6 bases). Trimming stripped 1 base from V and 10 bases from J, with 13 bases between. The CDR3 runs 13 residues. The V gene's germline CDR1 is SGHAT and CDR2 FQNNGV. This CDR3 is CASSLGQQGHQYF. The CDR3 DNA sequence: TGTGCCAGCAGCTTAGGCCAGCAGGGGCACCAGTACTTC.

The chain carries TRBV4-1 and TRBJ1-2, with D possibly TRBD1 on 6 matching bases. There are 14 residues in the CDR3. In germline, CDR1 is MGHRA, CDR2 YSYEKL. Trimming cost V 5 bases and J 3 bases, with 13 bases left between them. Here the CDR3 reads CASSSGRGDYGYTF. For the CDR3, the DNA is TGCGCCAGCAGCTCGGGCAGGGGAGACTATGGCTACACCTTC.

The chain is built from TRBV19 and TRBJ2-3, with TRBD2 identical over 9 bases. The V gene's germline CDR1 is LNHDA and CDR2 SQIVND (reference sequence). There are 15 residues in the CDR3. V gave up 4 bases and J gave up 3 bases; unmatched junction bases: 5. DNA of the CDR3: TGTGCCAGTAGTAATAGCGGGAGTATGACAGATACGCAGTATTTT. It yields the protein CASSNSGSMTDTQYF.

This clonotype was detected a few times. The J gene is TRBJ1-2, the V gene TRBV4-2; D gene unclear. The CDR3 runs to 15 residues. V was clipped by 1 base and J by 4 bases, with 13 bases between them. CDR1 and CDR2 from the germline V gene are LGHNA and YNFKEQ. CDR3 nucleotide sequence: TGTGCCAGCAGCCAAGCAGGCCCTAGGCCCTATGGCTACACCTTC. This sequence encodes CASSQAGPRPYGYTF.

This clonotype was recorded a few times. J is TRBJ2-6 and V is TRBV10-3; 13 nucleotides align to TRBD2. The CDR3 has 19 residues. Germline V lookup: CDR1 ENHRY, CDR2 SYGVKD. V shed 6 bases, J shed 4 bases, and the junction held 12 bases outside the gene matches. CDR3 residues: CAISWAGLAGASGANVLTF. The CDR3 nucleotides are TGTGCCATCAGCTGGGCCGGACTAGCGGGAGCTTCCGGGGCCAACGTCCTGACTTTC.

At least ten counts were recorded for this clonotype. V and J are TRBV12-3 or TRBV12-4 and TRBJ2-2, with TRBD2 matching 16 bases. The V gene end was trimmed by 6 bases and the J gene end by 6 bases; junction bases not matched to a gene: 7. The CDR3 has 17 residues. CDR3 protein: CASRTGTSGGASGELFF. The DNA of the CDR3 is TGTGCCAGCAGAACCGGGACTAGCGGGGGGGCATCCGGGGAGCTGTTTTTT.

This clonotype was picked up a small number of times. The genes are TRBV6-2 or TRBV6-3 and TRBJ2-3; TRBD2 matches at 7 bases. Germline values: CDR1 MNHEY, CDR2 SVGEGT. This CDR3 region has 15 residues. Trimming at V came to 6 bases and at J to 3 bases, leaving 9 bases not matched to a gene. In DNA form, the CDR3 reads TGTGCCAGCAGGGGCCAGCGGGGAACTACAGATACGCAGTATTTT. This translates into CASRGQRGTTDTQYF.

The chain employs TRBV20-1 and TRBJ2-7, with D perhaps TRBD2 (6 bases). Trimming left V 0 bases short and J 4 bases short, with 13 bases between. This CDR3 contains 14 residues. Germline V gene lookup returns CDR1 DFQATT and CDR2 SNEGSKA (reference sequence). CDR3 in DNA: TGCAGTGCTAGAGATCTGGGGGGTTCTTACGAGCAGTACTTC. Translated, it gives CSARDLGGSYEQYF.

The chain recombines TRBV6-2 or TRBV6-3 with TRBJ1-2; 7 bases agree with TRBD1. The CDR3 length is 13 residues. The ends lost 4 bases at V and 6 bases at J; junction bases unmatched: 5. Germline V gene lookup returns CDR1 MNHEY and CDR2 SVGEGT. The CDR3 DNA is TGTGCCAGCAGTTTGAGGGACAGTCATGGCTACACCTTC. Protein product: CASSLRDSHGYTF.

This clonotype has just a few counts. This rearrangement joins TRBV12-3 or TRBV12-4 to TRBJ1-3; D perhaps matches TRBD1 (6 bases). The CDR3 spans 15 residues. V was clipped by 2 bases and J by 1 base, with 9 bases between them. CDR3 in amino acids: CASSLIQGSGNTIYF. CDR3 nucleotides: TGTGCCAGCAGTTTAATCCAGGGGTCTGGAAACACCATATATTTT.

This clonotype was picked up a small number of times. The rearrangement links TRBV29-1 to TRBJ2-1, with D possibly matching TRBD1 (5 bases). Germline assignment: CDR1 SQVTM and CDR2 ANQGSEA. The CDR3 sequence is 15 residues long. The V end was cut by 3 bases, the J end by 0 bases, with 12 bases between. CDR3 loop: CSVEGHSSSYNEQFF. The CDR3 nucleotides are TGCAGCGTTGAGGGGCATTCGAGCTCCTACAATGAGCAGTTCTTC.

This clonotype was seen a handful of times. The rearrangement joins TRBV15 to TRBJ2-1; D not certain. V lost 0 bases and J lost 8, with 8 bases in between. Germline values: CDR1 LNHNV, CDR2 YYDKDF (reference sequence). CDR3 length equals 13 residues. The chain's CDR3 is CATSRDGIDEQFF. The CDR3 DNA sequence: TGTGCCACCAGCAGAGATGGGATCGATGAGCAGTTCTTC.

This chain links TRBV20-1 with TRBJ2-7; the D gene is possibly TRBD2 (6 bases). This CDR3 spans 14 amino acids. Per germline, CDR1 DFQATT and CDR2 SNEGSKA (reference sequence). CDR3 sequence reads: CSTRREPLTYEQYF. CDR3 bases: TGCAGCACGAGGAGGGAACCCCTAACCTACGAGCAGTACTTC.

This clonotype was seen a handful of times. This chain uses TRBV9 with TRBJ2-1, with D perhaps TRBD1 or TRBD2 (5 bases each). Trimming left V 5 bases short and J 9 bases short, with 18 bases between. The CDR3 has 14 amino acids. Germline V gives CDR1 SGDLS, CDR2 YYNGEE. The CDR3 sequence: CASSEPGRGGEQFF. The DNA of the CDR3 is TGTGCCAGCAGTGAACCGGGACGCGGTGGTGAGCAGTTCTTC.

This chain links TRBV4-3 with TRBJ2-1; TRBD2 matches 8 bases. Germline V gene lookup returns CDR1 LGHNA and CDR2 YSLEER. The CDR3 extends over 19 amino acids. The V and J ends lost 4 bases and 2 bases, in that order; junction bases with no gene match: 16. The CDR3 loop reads CASSRAPRGGRMPYNEQFF. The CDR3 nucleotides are TGCGCCAGCAGCCGAGCGCCTCGGGGGGGCCGAATGCCCTACAATGAGCAGTTCTTC.

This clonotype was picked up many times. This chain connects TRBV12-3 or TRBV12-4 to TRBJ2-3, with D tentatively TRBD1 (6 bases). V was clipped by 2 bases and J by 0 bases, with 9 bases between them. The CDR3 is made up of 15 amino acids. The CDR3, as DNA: TGTGCCAGCAGTTTATACAGGGACAGCACAGATACGCAGTATTTT. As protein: CASSLYRDSTDTQYF.

The CDR3 DNA follows: TGTGCCAGCAGTTTATCGGTTAAGGCCTCCTACAATGAGCAGTTCTTC. This sequence encodes CASSLSVKASYNEQFF. The V and J genes are TRBV27 and TRBJ2-1; D not certain. CDR3 length: 16 amino acids. Germline CDR1 MNHEY, CDR2 SMNVEV (reference sequence). Trimming pared 0 bases from V and 0 bases from J, leaving 9 bases between.

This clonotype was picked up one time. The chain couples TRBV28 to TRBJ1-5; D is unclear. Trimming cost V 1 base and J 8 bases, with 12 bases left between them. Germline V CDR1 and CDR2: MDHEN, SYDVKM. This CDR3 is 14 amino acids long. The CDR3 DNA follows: TGTGCCAGCAGTTTATACGGCGGCCAGGAGCCCCAGCATTTT. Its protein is CASSLYGGQEPQHF.

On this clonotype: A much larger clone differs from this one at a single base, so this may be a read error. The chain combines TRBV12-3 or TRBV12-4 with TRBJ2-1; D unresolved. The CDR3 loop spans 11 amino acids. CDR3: CASSLFAEHFF. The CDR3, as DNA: TGTGCCAGCAGTTTATTTGCGGAGCACTTCTTC.

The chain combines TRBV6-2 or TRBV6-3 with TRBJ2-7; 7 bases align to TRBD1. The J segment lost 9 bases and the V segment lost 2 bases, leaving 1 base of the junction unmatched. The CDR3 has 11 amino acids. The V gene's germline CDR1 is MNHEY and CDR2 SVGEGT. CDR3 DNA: TGTGCCAGCAGTTACGACAGGGTGCAGTACTTC. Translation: CASSYDRVQYF.

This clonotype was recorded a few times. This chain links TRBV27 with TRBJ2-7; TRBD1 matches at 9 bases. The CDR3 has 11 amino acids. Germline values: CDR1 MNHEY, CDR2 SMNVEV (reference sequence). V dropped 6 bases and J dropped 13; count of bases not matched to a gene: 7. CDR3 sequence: CASRAGTGIYF. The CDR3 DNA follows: TGTGCCAGCAGGGCGGGGACAGGGATTTACTTC.

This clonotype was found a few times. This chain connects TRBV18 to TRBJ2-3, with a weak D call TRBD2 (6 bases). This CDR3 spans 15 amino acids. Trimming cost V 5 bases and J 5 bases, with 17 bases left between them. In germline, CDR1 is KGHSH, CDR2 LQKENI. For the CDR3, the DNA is TGTGCCAGCTCATCATACGTCGGTAGCGGAGATACGCAGTATTTT. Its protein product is CASSSYVGSGDTQYF.